The 2 T cell receptor beta chains in this list originate from one sample, sequenced in a study of T-cell reconstitution after alpha-beta-depleted transplantation in children. Unique molecular identifiers were built into the TCRbeta library. Via MiXCR, TCRdb re-called the PCR reads, giving one row per CDR3 protein. The table has 200,000 to 250,000 distinct CDR3 sequences, 6.5% to 9% seen once. The input for sequencing was PBMCs, mostly from graft donor cells, taken 180 days after TCRalphabeta/CD19-depleted stem cell transplant. All receptors come from a male patient younger than 18 who had a stem cell transplant for acute lymphoblastic leukemia, so the T cells may come from the graft donor.

This clonotype was detected ten times or more. The chain recombines TRBV7-2 with TRBJ2-2; D is uncertain. V lost 6 bases and J 4 bases, leaving 12 bases between the germline ends. Germline V gene data show CDR1 as SGHTA and CDR2 as FQGNSA. The CDR3 spans 14 residues. As DNA, the CDR3 is TGTGCCAGCAGTTCCGCCTATTCCACCGGGGAGCTGTTTTTT. Translating gives CASSSAYSTGELFF.

This rearrangement joins TRBV10-3 to TRBJ1-5; a possible D gene is TRBD1 (5 bases). CDR1 is ENHRY and CDR2 is SYGVKD in the germline V gene. The CDR3 extends over 18 amino acids. Trimming stripped 4 bases from V and 2 bases from J, with 21 bases between. CDR3 DNA sequence: TGTGCCATCAGTGCTGGGAGTTTTGGGGCGTTCGGCAATCAGCCCCAGCATTTT. Protein: CAISAGSFGAFGNQPQHF.